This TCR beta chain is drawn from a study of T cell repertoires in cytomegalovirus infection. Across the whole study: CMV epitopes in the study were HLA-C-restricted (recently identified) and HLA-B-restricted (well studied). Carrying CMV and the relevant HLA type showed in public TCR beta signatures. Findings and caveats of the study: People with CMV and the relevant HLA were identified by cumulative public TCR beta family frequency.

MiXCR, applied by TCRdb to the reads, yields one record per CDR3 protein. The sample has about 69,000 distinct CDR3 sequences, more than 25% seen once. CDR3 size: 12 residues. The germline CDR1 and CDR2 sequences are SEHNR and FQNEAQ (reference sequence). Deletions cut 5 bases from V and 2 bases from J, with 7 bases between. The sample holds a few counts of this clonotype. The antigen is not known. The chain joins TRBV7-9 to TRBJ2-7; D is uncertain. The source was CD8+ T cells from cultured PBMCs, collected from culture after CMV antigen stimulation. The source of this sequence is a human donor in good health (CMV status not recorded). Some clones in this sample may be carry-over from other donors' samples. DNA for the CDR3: TGTGCCAGCAGCGTCAGTCCCTACGAGCAGTACTTC. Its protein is CASSVSPYEQYF.